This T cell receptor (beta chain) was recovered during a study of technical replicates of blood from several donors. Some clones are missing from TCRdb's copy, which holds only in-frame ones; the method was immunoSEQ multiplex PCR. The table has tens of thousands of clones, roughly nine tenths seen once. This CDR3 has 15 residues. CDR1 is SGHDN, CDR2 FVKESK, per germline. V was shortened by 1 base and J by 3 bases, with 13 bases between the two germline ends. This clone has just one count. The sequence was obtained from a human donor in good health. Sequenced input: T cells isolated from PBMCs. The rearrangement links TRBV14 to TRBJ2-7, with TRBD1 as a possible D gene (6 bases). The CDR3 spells CASSQGGGSGYEQYF. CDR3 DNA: TGTGCCAGCAGCCAAGGAGGGGGAAGTGGCTACGAGCAGTACTTC.